The 30 T cell receptor beta chains given below trace back to one sample, sequenced in a study of T cell repertoires in cytomegalovirus infection. TCRdb analysed the reads with MiXCR anew, one entry per CDR3 protein. Here the sample spans roughly 310,000 distinct CDR3 sequences, roughly a sixth being singletons. The sequencing input was PBMCs. The receptors shown here come from a human donor in good health (CMV status not recorded). Some clones in this sample may be carry-over from other donors' samples.

This clonotype was detected many times. The J gene is TRBJ2-5, the V gene TRBV7-2, with 12 positions matching TRBD2. Germline lookup yields CDR1 SGHTA and CDR2 FQGNSA. The CDR3 extends over 16 amino acids. Trimming cost V 6 bases and J 6 bases; bases outside gene matches: 11. The CDR3 sequence: CASSSRLAGASKTQYF. For the CDR3, the DNA is TGTGCCAGCAGTTCCCGACTAGCGGGGGCCTCTAAGACCCAGTACTTC.

This chain links TRBV13 with TRBJ2-7, with D possibly matching TRBD2 (6 bases). The germline gives CDR1 PRHDT, CDR2 FYEKMQ (reference sequence). V shed 5 bases and J shed 1 base, with 9 bases lying between them. The CDR3 runs 13 residues. DNA of the CDR3: TGTGCCAGCAGCGAGGGGACTTCCTACGAGCAGTACTTC. It codes for CASSEGTSYEQYF. Filled out from reference TRBV13 and TRBJ2-7, the complete variable domain reads AAGVIQSPRHLIKEKRETATLKCYPIPRHDTVYWYQQGPGQDPQFLISFYEKMQSDKGSIPDRFSAQQFSDYHSELNMSSLELGDSALYFCASSEGTSYEQYFGPGTRLTVT.

This clonotype was seen ten or more times. The rearrangement joins TRBV7-9 to TRBJ1-2; TRBD1 is a possible D gene (6 bases). Per germline, CDR1 SEHNR and CDR2 FQNEAQ (reference sequence). The CDR3 is 14 amino acids. V gave up 0 bases and J gave up 10 bases, with 15 bases separating them. CDR3 bases: TGTGCCAGCAGCTTAGCCGCGGGGGCGCCTTACTACACCTTC. Translating gives CASSLAAGAPYYTF.

The CDR3 DNA reads as TGCAGTGCTAGAAGTCGGACAGGGGTGAAACTATCACCCCTCCACTTT. This codes for CSARSRTGVKLSPLHF. The gene calls are TRBV20-1 and TRBJ1-6; TRBD1 agrees at 9 bases. Trimming cost V 2 bases and J 10 bases; bases outside gene matches: 12. This CDR3 is built from 16 residues. The germline gives CDR1 DFQATT, CDR2 SNEGSKA (reference sequence).

A few counts support this clonotype. The CDR3 DNA is TGTGCCAGCAGCCAGACCCCGCAGGGTTCCTACAATGAGCAGTTCTTC. This encodes CASSQTPQGSYNEQFF. This sequence joins TRBV6-5 and TRBJ2-1, with a tentative D call TRBD1 (5 bases). The CDR3 has 16 amino acids. Germline-derived CDR1 and CDR2 are MNHEY and SVGAGI. The V end was cut by 6 bases, the J end by 1 base, with 16 bases between.

This clonotype showed up just a few times. A much larger clone lies one base from this, so it may be a read error. The V and J genes are TRBV7-9 and TRBJ1-1; 7 nucleotides match TRBD1. Unmatched junction bases numbered 3, after V lost 1 base and J lost 1 base. CDR3 size: 15 residues. The germline V gene has CDR1 SEHNR and CDR2 FQNEAQ (reference sequence). Here the CDR3 DNA reads TGTGCCAGCAGCTTAGGGGGACAGAGGAACACTGAAGCTTTCTTT. Its translation: CASSLGGQRNTEAFF.

Worth noting for this clonotype: A read error may produce the germline difference seen at one junction end. J is TRBJ1-2 and V is TRBV3-1, with D hard to call. Looked up from germline, CDR1 is LGHDT and CDR2 is YNNKEL (reference sequence). The CDR3 contains 17 residues. The CDR3 DNA reads as TGTGCTAGCAGCCAAGATAAAGGCAGGATTACTAACTATGGCTACACCTTC. Amino acids: CASSQDKGRITNYGYTF.

The chain recombines TRBV6-2 or TRBV6-3 with TRBJ2-7; D may match TRBD1 or TRBD2 (5 bases each). The CDR3 runs 15 residues. CDR1 is MNHEY, CDR2 SVGEGT, per germline. Trimming shortened V by 6 bases and J by 4 bases, and 19 bases separated the two germline ends. The CDR3 coding sequence is TGTGCCAGCAGCCGCTTAGAGAGGGGCGGATACGAGCAGTACTTC. This codes for CASSRLERGGYEQYF.

This clonotype was recorded at least ten times. The chain carries TRBV6-1 and TRBJ2-3; 9 positions agree with TRBD2. Germline V gene sequence: CDR1 MNHNS, CDR2 SASEGT. The V and J ends lost 2 bases and 0 bases, in that order; junction bases with no gene match: 12. This CDR3 is built from 19 residues. The CDR3 DNA follows: TGTGCCAGCAGTGAAAGACTAGCGGCCCTATTGCGTAGCACAGATACGCAGTATTTT. It specifies CASSERLAALLRSTDTQYF.

This clonotype was observed a few times. This chain joins TRBV18 and TRBJ2-7; D tentatively fits TRBD1 or TRBD2 (5 bases each). The ends were cut back, 2 bases at V and 4 bases at J, with 9 bases in the middle. This CDR3 is built from 13 residues. The germline CDR1 and CDR2 sequences are KGHSH and LQKENI. DNA for the CDR3: TGTGCCAGCTCACCAGGGGACGGGTACGAGCAGTACTTC. It codes for CASSPGDGYEQYF.

This clonotype was seen a few times. The V call is TRBV29-1, the J call TRBJ2-5, with D possibly matching TRBD2 (7 bases). Germline assignment: CDR1 SQVTM and CDR2 ANQGSEA. The CDR3 length is 12 residues. V shed 7 bases and J shed 4 bases, with 13 bases lying between them. CDR3 sequence reads: CSAGGGLETQYF. DNA of the CDR3: TGCAGCGCCGGCGGGGGCCTAGAGACCCAGTACTTC. The full variable domain, with the rest looked up from reference TRBV29-1 and TRBJ2-5, is SAVISQKPSRDICQRGTSLTIQCQVDSQVTMMFWYRQQPGQSLTLIATANQGSEATYESGFVIDKFPISRPNLTFSTLTVSNMSPEDSSIYLCSAGGGLETQYFGPGTRLLVL.

The genes are TRBV9 and TRBJ2-1, with a tentative D call TRBD2 (6 bases). The germline V and J ends were trimmed by 0 bases and 4 bases, with 17 bases remaining between them. Looked up from germline, CDR1 is SGDLS and CDR2 is YYNGEE. This CDR3 spans 17 amino acids. The CDR3 reads CASSVVPSDGSYNEQFF. In nucleotides, the CDR3 is TGTGCCAGCAGCGTAGTTCCTAGCGACGGATCGTACAATGAGCAGTTCTTC. Full variable domain (remainder filled in from reference TRBV9 and TRBJ2-1): DSGVTQTPKHLITATGQRVTLRCSPRSGDLSVYWYQQSLDQGLQFLIQYYNGEERAKGNILERFSAQQFPDLHSELNLSSLELGDSALYFCASSVVPSDGSYNEQFFGPGTRLTVL.

The V and J genes are TRBV6-6 and TRBJ2-7; TRBD1 matches at 8 bases. Germline V lookup: CDR1 MNHNY, CDR2 SVGAGI (reference sequence). V dropped 8 bases and J dropped 3; count of bases not matched to a gene: 9. This CDR3 has 14 residues. CDR3 residues: CASSWDRKDYEQYF. The CDR3 DNA sequence: TGTGCCAGCTCTTGGGACAGGAAAGACTACGAGCAGTACTTC.

This clonotype appeared a few times. The CDR3 sequence: CASSPTGGEAFF. In DNA, the CDR3 is TGCGCCAGCAGCCCGACAGGGGGTGAAGCTTTCTTT. This sequence joins TRBV4-1 and TRBJ1-1; 9 positions agree with TRBD1. Germline values: CDR1 MGHRA, CDR2 YSYEKL. J lost 7 bases, V lost 4 bases, and 1 base had no gene match. CDR3 size: 12 residues.

V and J are TRBV2 and TRBJ2-3; D unclear. Germline CDR1 reads SNHLY; CDR2 reads FYNNEI. This CDR3 has 14 amino acids. The germline V and J ends were trimmed by 4 bases and 3 bases, with 11 bases remaining between them. CDR3 in amino acids: CASSAVLETDTQYF. In DNA form, the CDR3 reads TGTGCCAGCAGTGCTGTACTGGAGACAGATACGCAGTATTTT.

This clonotype was counted between two and nine times. CDR3: CASHEGAGELFF. Written as DNA, the CDR3 is TGCGCCAGCCACGAGGGGGCCGGGGAGCTGTTTTTT. This chain connects TRBV5-1 to TRBJ2-2; possibly TRBD1 for D (6 bases). Trimming took off 7 bases at V and 6 bases at J, with 10 bases between the two ends. This CDR3 has 12 residues. CDR1 SGHRS and CDR2 YFSETQ come from the germline V gene. The full variable domain, rest sourced from reference TRBV5-1 and TRBJ2-2, is KAGVTQTPRYLIKTRGQQVTLSCSPISGHRSVSWYQQTPGQGLQFLFEYFSETQRNKGNFPGRFSGRQFSNSRSEMNVSTLELGDSALYLCASHEGAGELFFGEGSRLTVL.

Only a few counts were recorded for this clonotype. This sequence joins TRBV28 and TRBJ2-1; the D gene is possibly TRBD2 (6 bases). The V gene lost 6 bases and the J gene lost 4 bases, with 13 bases spanning the gap. The CDR3 contains 14 residues. In germline, CDR1 is MDHEN, CDR2 SYDVKM. CDR3 protein: CASRRRDLYNEQFF. CDR3 DNA sequence: TGTGCCAGCAGGAGACGGGACTTGTACAATGAGCAGTTCTTC.

This clonotype has a handful of counts. The rearrangement joins TRBV28 to TRBJ1-5; 8 bases fit TRBD1. Germline CDR1 reads MDHEN; CDR2 reads SYDVKM. The CDR3 covers 14 residues. After removal of 5 bases from V and 4 bases from J, the junction contained 4 bases not matched to a gene. CDR3 DNA: TGTGCCAGCAGTCAGGGGGCCCGAAATCAGCCCCAGCATTTT. It translates to CASSQGARNQPQHF.

The chain employs TRBV20-1 and TRBJ1-2, with TRBD1 matching 10 bases. The germline gives CDR1 DFQATT, CDR2 SNEGSKA (reference sequence). CDR3 length: 16 residues. V dropped 4 bases and J dropped 7; count of bases not matched to a gene: 15. CDR3 DNA sequence: TGCAGTGCTACGGACGGGACAGGGGCTTTTTTTGGTGGCTACACCTTC. Translation gives CSATDGTGAFFGGYTF.

This clonotype has more than one count but fewer than ten. V gene TRBV20-1 combines with J gene TRBJ2-7; TRBD1 or TRBD2 may be the D gene (5 bases each). Germline assignment: CDR1 DFQATT and CDR2 SNEGSKA (reference sequence). There are 15 residues in the CDR3. Trimming removed 6 bases at V and 0 bases at J, with 18 bases between. CDR3 sequence (DNA): TGCAGTGCGCCTAATATGGGGACCCTCTCCTACGAGCAGTACTTC. As protein: CSAPNMGTLSYEQYF.

In the case of this clonotype: Compared with germline, one end of the junction differs, possibly owing to a read error. Here the CDR3 DNA reads TGTGCCAGCAGCCAAGAGTTCAGGGTTTTCGACGAGCAGTACTTC. Protein sequence: CASSQEFRVFDEQYF. The rearrangement uses TRBV4-1 and TRBJ2-7; maybe TRBD1 (5 bases). This CDR3 contains 15 residues. From germline, CDR1 is MGHRA and CDR2 YSYEKL.

The rearrangement links TRBV5-1 to TRBJ2-3; no clear D gene. Germline CDR1 reads SGHRS; CDR2 reads YFSETQ. CDR3 length equals 14 residues. The ends were cut back, 2 bases at V and 2 bases at J, with 9 bases in the middle. CDR3 coding DNA: TGCGCCAGCAGCTTTCCGCAAGCCACAGATACGCAGTATTTT. Translated, it gives CASSFPQATDTQYF.

V and J are TRBV4-1 and TRBJ1-1; 7 bases align to TRBD1. The CDR3 covers 16 residues. The V segment lost 4 bases and the J segment 0 bases; nucleotides outside the gene matches: 8. Germline V gives CDR1 MGHRA, CDR2 YSYEKL. This CDR3 is CASSPRQGPMNTEAFF. The CDR3 nucleotides read TGCGCCAGCAGCCCACGACAGGGCCCTATGAACACTGAAGCTTTCTTT.

This clonotype came up a few times. The J gene is TRBJ1-4, the V gene TRBV4-3; 9 positions agree with TRBD1. The V gene's germline CDR1 is LGHNA and CDR2 YSLEER. J lost 8 bases, V lost 5 bases, and 12 bases had no gene match. This CDR3 has 16 amino acids. The CDR3 sequence: CASSSPVTGGREKLFF. Here the CDR3 DNA reads TGCGCCAGCAGCTCCCCGGTTACAGGGGGCCGCGAAAAACTGTTTTTT.

The chain recombines TRBV6-5 with TRBJ2-2; 8 nucleotides match TRBD2. CDR1 MNHEY and CDR2 SVGAGI come from the germline V gene. V dropped 8 bases and J dropped 13; count of bases not matched to a gene: 6. The CDR3 extends over 11 amino acids. CDR3: CASRRGVRLFF. The CDR3 DNA sequence: TGTGCCAGCCGGCGGGGGGTCCGGCTGTTTTTT.

This clonotype was seen a handful of times. The gene calls are TRBV5-5 and TRBJ1-2; the D gene is possibly TRBD1 (6 bases). V shed 4 bases and J shed 3 bases, with 16 bases lying between them. The CDR3 is 15 amino acids. The V gene's germline CDR1 is SGHKS and CDR2 YYEKEE (reference sequence). The CDR3 region has the DNA TGTGCCAGCAGCCCGGGGGCCCTCCCCGACTATGGCTACACCTTC. Its protein is CASSPGALPDYGYTF.

The rearrangement joins TRBV5-4 to TRBJ2-3; no firm D call. Trimming removed 0 bases at V and 2 bases at J, with 7 bases between. The germline V gene has CDR1 SGHNT and CDR2 YYREEE (reference sequence). This CDR3 comprises 14 residues. The CDR3 sequence: CASSLDPLTDTQYF. DNA for the CDR3: TGTGCCAGCAGCTTGGATCCGCTCACAGATACGCAGTATTTT.

V usage is TRBV19 and J usage is TRBJ2-1; D possibly corresponds to TRBD2 (6 bases). The CDR3 consists of 13 residues. Germline CDR1 and CDR2: LNHDA and SQIVND (reference sequence). V lost 3 bases to trimming and J lost 8 bases, with 11 bases between them. This CDR3 is CASSINGGDEQFF. The CDR3 DNA follows: TGTGCCAGTAGTATTAACGGGGGAGATGAGCAGTTCTTC.

This clonotype was recorded many times. The chain joins TRBV7-2 to TRBJ2-5; 8 nucleotides line up with TRBD2. V dropped 5 bases and J dropped 6; count of bases not matched to a gene: 8. Per the germline V gene, CDR1 is SGHTA and CDR2 is FQGNSA. This CDR3 is built from 14 residues. The CDR3 DNA reads as TGTGCCAGCAGCCTGGGACTAGATTATAAGACCCAGTACTTC. Protein sequence: CASSLGLDYKTQYF.

Ten or more counts support this clonotype. The chain combines TRBV27 with TRBJ1-1; maybe TRBD1 (5 bases). Germline V gene lookup returns CDR1 MNHEY and CDR2 SMNVEV (reference sequence). V dropped 2 bases and J dropped 0 bases, with 16 bases sitting between them. The CDR3 loop spans 17 amino acids. The CDR3, as DNA: TGTGCCAGCAGTTTAGGGAGACCAGGGTCGATGAACACTGAAGCTTTCTTT. This sequence encodes CASSLGRPGSMNTEAFF.